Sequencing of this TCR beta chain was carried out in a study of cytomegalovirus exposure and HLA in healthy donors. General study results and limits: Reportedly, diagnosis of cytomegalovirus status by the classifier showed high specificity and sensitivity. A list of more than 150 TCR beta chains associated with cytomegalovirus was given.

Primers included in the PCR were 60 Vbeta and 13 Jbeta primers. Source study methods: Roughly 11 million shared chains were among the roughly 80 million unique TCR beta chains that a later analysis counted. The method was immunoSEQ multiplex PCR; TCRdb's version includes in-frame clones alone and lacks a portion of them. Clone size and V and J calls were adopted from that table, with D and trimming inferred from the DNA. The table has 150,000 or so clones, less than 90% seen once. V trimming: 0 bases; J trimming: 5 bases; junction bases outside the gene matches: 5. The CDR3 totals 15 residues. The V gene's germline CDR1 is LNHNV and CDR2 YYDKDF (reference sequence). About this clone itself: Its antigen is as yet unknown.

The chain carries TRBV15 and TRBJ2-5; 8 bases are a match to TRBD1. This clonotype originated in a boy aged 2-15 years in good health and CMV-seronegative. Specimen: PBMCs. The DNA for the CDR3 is TGTGCCACCAGCAGAGATGGACAGGGTGAGGAGACCCAGTACTTC. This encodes CATSRDGQGEETQYF.